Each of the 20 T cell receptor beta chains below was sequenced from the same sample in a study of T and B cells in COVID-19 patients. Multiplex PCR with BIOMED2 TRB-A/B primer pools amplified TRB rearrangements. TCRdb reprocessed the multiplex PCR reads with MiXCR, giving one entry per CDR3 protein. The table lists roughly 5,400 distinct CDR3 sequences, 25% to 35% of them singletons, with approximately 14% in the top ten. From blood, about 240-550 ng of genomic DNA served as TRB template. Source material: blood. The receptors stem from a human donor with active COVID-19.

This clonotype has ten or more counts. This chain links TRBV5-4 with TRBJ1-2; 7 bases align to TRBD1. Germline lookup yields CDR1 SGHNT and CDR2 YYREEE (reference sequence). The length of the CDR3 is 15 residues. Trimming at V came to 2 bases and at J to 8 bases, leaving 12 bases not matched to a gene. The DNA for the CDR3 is TGTGCCAGCAGCTTTTTGGCAGGGGGGAGTCGAGGCTACACCTTC. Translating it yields CASSFLAGGSRGYTF.

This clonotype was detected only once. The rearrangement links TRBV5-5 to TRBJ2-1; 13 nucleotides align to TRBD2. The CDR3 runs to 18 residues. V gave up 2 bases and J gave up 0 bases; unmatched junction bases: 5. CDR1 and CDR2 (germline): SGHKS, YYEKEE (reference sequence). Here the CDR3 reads CASSLSLAGGPSYNEQFF. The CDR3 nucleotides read TGTGCCAGCAGCTTATCACTAGCGGGAGGGCCCTCCTACAATGAGCAGTTCTTC.

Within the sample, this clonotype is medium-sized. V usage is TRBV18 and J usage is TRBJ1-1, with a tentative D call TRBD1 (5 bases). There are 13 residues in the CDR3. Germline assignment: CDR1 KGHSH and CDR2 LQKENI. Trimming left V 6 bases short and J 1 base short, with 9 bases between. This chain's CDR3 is CASSTDRNTEAFF. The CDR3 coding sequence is TGTGCCAGCTCTACCGACAGGAACACTGAAGCTTTCTTT.

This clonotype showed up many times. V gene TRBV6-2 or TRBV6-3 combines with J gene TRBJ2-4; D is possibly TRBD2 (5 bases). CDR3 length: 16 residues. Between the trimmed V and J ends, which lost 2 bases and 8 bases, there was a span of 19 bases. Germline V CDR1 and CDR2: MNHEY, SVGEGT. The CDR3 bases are TGTGCCAGCAGTTACGGGTGGACGGAGTCGAGGGACATTCAGTACTTC. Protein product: CASSYGWTESRDIQYF.

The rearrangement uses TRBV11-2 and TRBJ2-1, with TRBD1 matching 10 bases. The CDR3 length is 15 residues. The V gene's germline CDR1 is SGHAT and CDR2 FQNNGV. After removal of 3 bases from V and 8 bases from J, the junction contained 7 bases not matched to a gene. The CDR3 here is CASSFRDRGFDEQFF. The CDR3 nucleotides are TGTGCCAGCAGCTTTAGGGACAGGGGTTTTGATGAGCAGTTCTTC. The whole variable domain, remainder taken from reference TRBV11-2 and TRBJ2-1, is EAGVAQSPRYKIIEKRQSVAFWCNPISGHATLYWYQQILGQGPKLLIQFQNNGVVDDSQLPKDRFSAERLKGVDSTLKIQPAKLEDSAVYLCASSFRDRGFDEQFFGPGTRLTVL.

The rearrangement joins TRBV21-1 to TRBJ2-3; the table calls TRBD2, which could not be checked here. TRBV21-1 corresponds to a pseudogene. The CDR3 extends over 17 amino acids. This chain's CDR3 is CASSLLVPQAFTDTQYF. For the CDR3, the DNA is TGTGCCAGCAGCTTACTAGTTCCCCAAGCCTTCACAGATACGCAGTATTTT.

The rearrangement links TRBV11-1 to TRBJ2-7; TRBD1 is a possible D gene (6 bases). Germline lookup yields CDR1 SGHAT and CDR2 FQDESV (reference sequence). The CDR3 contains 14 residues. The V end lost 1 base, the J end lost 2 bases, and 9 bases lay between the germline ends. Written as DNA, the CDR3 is TGTGCCAGCAGCTTAGGGACAGTAACCTACGAGCAGTACTTC. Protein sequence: CASSLGTVTYEQYF.

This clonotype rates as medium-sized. CDR3 residues: CASSSPGHPNIQYF. The CDR3 nucleotides read TGTGCCAGCAGCTCCCCGGGACACCCAAACATTCAGTACTTC. The rearrangement joins TRBV13 to TRBJ2-4; TRBD1 is a possible D gene (6 bases). Germline V lookup: CDR1 PRHDT, CDR2 FYEKMQ (reference sequence). Trimming pared 4 bases from V and 6 bases from J, leaving 13 bases between. This CDR3 has 14 amino acids.

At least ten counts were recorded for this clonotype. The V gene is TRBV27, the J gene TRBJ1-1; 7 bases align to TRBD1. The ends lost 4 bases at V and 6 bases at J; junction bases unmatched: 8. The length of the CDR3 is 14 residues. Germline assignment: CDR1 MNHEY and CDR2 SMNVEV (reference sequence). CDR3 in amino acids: CASSSLTGHSEAFF. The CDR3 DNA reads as TGTGCCAGCAGTTCCCTGACAGGGCATTCTGAAGCTTTCTTT.

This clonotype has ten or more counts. CDR3: CASSPRQGTEAFF. The DNA for the CDR3 is TGTGCCAGCTCACCAAGACAGGGCACTGAAGCTTTCTTT. The rearrangement links TRBV18 to TRBJ1-1; 7 bases fit TRBD1. Germline CDR1 reads KGHSH; CDR2 reads LQKENI. The CDR3 is 13 residues long. Germline trimming cut 2 bases from V and 4 bases from J; bases unmatched to any gene: 1.

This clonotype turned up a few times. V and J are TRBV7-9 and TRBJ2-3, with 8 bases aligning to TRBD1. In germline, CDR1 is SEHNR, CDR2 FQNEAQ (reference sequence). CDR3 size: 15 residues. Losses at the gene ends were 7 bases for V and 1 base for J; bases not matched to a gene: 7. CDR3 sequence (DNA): TGTGCCAGCAACCTCGACAGGGGTCGCACAGATACGCAGTATTTT. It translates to CASNLDRGRTDTQYF.

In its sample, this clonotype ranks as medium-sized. The CDR3 sequence is CASSTQPGLAGYNEQFF. The CDR3 region has the DNA TGTGCCAGTAGTACGCAACCGGGACTAGCGGGCTACAATGAGCAGTTCTTC. The chain carries TRBV19 and TRBJ2-1; 12 nucleotides match TRBD2. The CDR3 is 17 residues long. Germline CDR1 is LNHDA and CDR2 is SQIVND (reference sequence). With 4 bases clipped from V and 3 bases from J, the junction kept 7 bases outside the gene matches.

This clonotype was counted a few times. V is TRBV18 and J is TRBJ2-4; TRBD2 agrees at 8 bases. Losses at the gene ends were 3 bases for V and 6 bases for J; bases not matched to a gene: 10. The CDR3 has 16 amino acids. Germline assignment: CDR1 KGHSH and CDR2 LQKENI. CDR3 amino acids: CASSPGVAGNLNIQYF. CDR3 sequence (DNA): TGTGCCAGCTCACCGGGGGTAGCGGGAAACCTAAACATTCAGTACTTC. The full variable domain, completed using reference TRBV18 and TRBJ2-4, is NAGVMQNPRHLVRRRGQEARLRCSPMKGHSHVYWYRQLPEEGLKFMVYLQKENIIDESGMPKERFSAEFPKEGPSILRIQQVVRGDSAAYFCASSPGVAGNLNIQYFGAGTRLSVL.

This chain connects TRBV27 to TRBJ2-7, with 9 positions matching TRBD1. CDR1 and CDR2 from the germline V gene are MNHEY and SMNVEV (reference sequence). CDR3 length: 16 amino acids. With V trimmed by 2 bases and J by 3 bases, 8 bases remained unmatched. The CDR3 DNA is TGTGCCAGCAGTTTAGGCCAACAGGGGGCCGGCTACGAGCAGTACTTC. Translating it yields CASSLGQQGAGYEQYF.

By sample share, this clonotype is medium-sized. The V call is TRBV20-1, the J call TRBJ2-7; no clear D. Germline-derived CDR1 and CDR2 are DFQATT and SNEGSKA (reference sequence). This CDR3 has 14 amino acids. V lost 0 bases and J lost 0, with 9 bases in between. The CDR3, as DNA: TGCAGTGCTAGAGATTTAGGTAGCTCCTACGAGCAGTACTTC. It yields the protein CSARDLGSSYEQYF.

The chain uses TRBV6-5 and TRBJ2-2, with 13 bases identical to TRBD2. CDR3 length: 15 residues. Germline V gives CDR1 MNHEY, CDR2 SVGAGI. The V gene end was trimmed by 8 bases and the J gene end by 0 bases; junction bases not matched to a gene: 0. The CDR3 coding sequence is TGTGCCAGCGGGACTAGCGGGGCGAACACCGGGGAGCTGTTTTTT. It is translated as CASGTSGANTGELFF.

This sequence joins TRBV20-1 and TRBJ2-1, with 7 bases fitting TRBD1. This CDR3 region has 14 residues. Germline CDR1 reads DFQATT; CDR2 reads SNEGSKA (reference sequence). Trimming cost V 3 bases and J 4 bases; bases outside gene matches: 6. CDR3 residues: CSARIPTGYNEQFF. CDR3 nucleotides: TGCAGTGCTAGGATACCGACAGGGTACAATGAGCAGTTCTTC.

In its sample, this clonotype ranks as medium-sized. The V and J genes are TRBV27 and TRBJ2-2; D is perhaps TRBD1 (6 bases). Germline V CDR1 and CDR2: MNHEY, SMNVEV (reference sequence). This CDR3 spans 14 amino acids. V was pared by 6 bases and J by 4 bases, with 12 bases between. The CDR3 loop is CASRGAGSTGELFF. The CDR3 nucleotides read TGTGCCAGCAGGGGGGCAGGGTCCACCGGGGAGCTGTTTTTT.

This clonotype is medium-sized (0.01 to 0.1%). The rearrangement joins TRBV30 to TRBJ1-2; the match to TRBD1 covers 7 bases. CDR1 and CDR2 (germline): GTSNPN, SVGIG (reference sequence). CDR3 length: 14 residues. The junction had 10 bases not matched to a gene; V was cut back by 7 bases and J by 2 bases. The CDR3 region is CASPPPGQNYGYTF. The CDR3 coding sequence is TGTGCCTCTCCGCCCCCGGGACAGAACTATGGCTACACCTTC.

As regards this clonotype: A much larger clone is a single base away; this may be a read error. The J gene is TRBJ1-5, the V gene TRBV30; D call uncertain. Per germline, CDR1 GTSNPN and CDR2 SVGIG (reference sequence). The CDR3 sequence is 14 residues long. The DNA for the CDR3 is TGTGACTGGTCACATTACAGTTTTAATCAGCCCCAGCATTTT. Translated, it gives CDWSHYSFNQPQHF. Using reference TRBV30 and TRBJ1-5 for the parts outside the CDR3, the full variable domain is SQTIHQWPATLVQPVGSPLSLECTVEGTSNPNLYWYRQAAGRGLQLLFYSVGIGQISSEVPQNLSASRPQDRQFILSSKKLLLSDSGFYLCDWSHYSFNQPQHFGDGTRLSIL.